Shown below are 8 T cell receptor beta chains from a single sample sequenced in a study of cytomegalovirus exposure and HLA in healthy donors. Amplification used 60 Vbeta primers and 13 Jbeta primers. Measured with immunoSEQ multiplex PCR; TCRdb has only the in-frame clones, and not every one. The table records 200,000 to 250,000 clones, 82% of them present only once. The sequencing sample was made of PBMCs. The source of these receptors is a woman between 40 and 55 years old in good health and CMV-seropositive.

This chain uses TRBV7-6 with TRBJ1-4, with unresolved D. The V gene lost 6 bases and the J gene lost 0 bases, with 11 bases spanning the gap. The CDR3 sequence is 15 residues long. Germline loops: CDR1 SGHVS, CDR2 FNYEAQ. CDR3: CASRLRSATNEKLFF. CDR3 DNA: TGTGCCAGCAGACTCAGGTCCGCAACTAATGAAAAACTGTTTTTT.

CDR3 residues: CASKPTGQNYGYTF. The CDR3 DNA sequence: TGTGCCAGCAAACCTACGGGACAGAACTATGGCTACACCTTC. V usage is TRBV25-1 and J usage is TRBJ1-2; 7 nucleotides match TRBD1. Looked up from germline, CDR1 is MGHDK and CDR2 is SYGVNS. The CDR3 runs 14 residues. J lost 2 bases, V lost 7 bases, and 7 bases had no gene match.

The V call is TRBV15, the J call TRBJ2-3, with TRBD2 matching 8 bases. Germline-derived CDR1 and CDR2 are LNHNV and YYDKDF (reference sequence). The CDR3 has 15 amino acids. V dropped 5 bases and J dropped 0; count of bases not matched to a gene: 4. CDR3 bases: TGTGCCACCAGCGTCGGGGGGGGTAGCACAGATACGCAGTATTTT. This translates into CATSVGGGSTDTQYF.

This clone showed up just a few times. This sequence joins TRBV4-1 and TRBJ2-5; D is uncertain. V was shortened by 1 base and J by 5 bases, with 8 bases between the two germline ends. This CDR3 is 13 amino acids long. The germline V gene has CDR1 MGHRA and CDR2 YSYEKL. CDR3 sequence (DNA): TGCGCCAGCAGCCAAGTGAACACGGAGACCCAGTACTTC. Its translation is CASSQVNTETQYF.

The chain combines TRBV2 with TRBJ2-3; D might be TRBD2 (5 bases). This CDR3 has 16 residues. Germline CDR1 is SNHLY and CDR2 is FYNNEI. Trimming left V 4 bases short and J 4 bases short, with 18 bases between. Written as DNA, the CDR3 is TGTGCCAGCAGTGGCCGAAGAGGGCCCGTCGCAGATACGCAGTATTTT. Translation gives CASSGRRGPVADTQYF.

This sequence joins TRBV29-1 and TRBJ2-3, with TRBD1 matching over 10 bases. V was pared by 6 bases and J by 0 bases, with 3 bases of the junction left unmatched. Germline V gives CDR1 SQVTM, CDR2 ANQGSEA. The CDR3 sequence is 14 residues long. Here the CDR3 DNA reads TGCAGCGTCGGGGACAGGGGAAGCACAGATACGCAGTATTTT. Residues: CSVGDRGSTDTQYF.

This clone was counted once. The chain has TRBV6-5 and TRBJ1-2; D unclear. Per germline, CDR1 MNHEY and CDR2 SVGAGI. The CDR3 has 16 amino acids. Trimming stripped 1 base from V and 2 bases from J, with 14 bases between. This CDR3 reads CASSYYLGGSNYGYTF. The CDR3 DNA reads as TGTGCCAGCAGTTACTATCTGGGAGGTTCAAACTATGGCTACACCTTC.

V and J are TRBV27 and TRBJ1-1; 7 nucleotides align to TRBD1. Germline lookup yields CDR1 MNHEY and CDR2 SMNVEV (reference sequence). This CDR3 is built from 13 residues. With V trimmed by 8 bases and J by 4 bases, 7 bases remained unmatched. The CDR3 spells CASPGTAGTEAFF. CDR3 DNA sequence: TGTGCCAGCCCCGGGACAGCGGGCACTGAAGCTTTCTTT.